This TCR beta chain was sequenced in a study of identical twins. Study findings and constraints: Models underestimated out-of-frame TCR alpha sharing in monozygotic twins.

This clonotype was observed a few times. Its target is unknown. A universal primer site was added by template switching, and unique molecular identifiers were carried by the cDNA. TCRdb re-called the 5' RACE reads with MiXCR, one entry per CDR3 protein. The sample lists 500,000 or so distinct CDR3 sequences; 12% to 15% were seen once. V lost 3 bases and J lost 2, with 13 bases in between. CDR1 and CDR2 from the germline V gene are DFQATT and SNEGSKA (reference sequence). The CDR3 extends over 14 amino acids. These data were also reused for a study on yellow fever vaccine responses in identical twins.

The V gene is TRBV20-1, the J gene TRBJ2-5, with D possibly being TRBD1 (5 bases). The receptor was isolated from a young woman in good health. The specimen was CD4+ T cells sorted from blood. The CDR3 nucleotides read TGCAGTGCTAGGATGGACATGGGACAAGAGACCCAGTACTTC. Encoded protein: CSARMDMGQETQYF.